Listed here are 10 T cell receptor beta chains from one sample, sequenced in a study of T cell responses to AZD1222 COVID-19 vaccine (dated by TCRdb to 2020 to 2022). In the paper's terms, the time point label means: baseline before first vaccination. Libraries were prepared through the immunoSEQ multiplex PCR assay. Drawn from immuneACCESS, this table holds only the in-frame rearrangements with V and J called that TCRdb kept. Clones are partly lost; checked studies trace under half to an unresolved V gene and leave the rest unexplained. The sample has approximately 190,000 clones on record, approximately 91% of them singletons. 0.99% of the sample comes from the top ten. This material consisted of peripheral blood, taken on day 0 of AZD1222 vaccination. These receptors were taken from an adult in good health.

V and J are TRBV10-3 and TRBJ2-7; D gene unclear. The germline V gene has CDR1 ENHRY and CDR2 SYGVKD. This CDR3 comprises 14 residues. Trimming shortened V by 3 bases and J by 3 bases, and 12 bases separated the two germline ends. The CDR3 DNA reads TGTGCCATCAGTGACTTGGCAGCCCACTACGAGCAGTACTTC. Its protein product is CAISDLAAHYEQYF.

The CDR3 DNA reads as TGTGCCAGCAGCTCCGGGACTCAGTATTCACCCCTCCACTTT. This gives the protein CASSSGTQYSPLHF. This chain connects TRBV9 to TRBJ1-6; possibly TRBD1 for D (5 bases). Trimming took off 4 bases at V and 8 bases at J, with 13 bases between the two ends. The CDR3 totals 14 residues. Germline values: CDR1 SGDLS, CDR2 YYNGEE.

The CDR3 protein is CASARQGMDYGYTF. CDR3 nucleotide sequence: TGTGCCAGTGCCCGACAGGGGATGGACTATGGCTACACCTTC. The chain joins TRBV19 to TRBJ1-2, with TRBD1 matching 8 bases. Trimming took 8 bases from V and 3 from J; bases not matched to a gene: 8. The CDR3 loop spans 14 amino acids. Germline V gives CDR1 LNHDA, CDR2 SQIVND (reference sequence).

The rearrangement uses TRBV19 and TRBJ2-1, with TRBD2 identical over 11 bases. V lost 3 bases and J lost 7; bases outside the gene matches: 8. CDR1 and CDR2 from the germline V gene are LNHDA and SQIVND (reference sequence). This CDR3 comprises 16 residues. For the CDR3, the DNA is TGTGCCAGTAGTATCCTCACTAGCGGGAGTCAAAATGAGCAGTTCTTC. Its translation is CASSILTSGSQNEQFF. Filled out from reference TRBV19 and TRBJ2-1, the complete variable domain reads DGGITQSPKYLFRKEGQNVTLSCEQNLNHDAMYWYRQDPGQGLRLIYYSQIVNDFQKGDIAEGYSVSREKKESFPLTVTSAQKNPTAFYLCASSILTSGSQNEQFFGPGTRLTVL.

This chain links TRBV11-2 with TRBJ2-1, with D possibly being TRBD2 (5 bases). The CDR3 loop spans 15 amino acids. V gave up 5 bases and J gave up 5 bases, with 16 bases separating them. Germline V gene lookup returns CDR1 SGHAT and CDR2 FQNNGV. The CDR3 bases are TGTGCCAGCAGCCCGGGTATAGCGCCGAACAATGAGCAGTTCTTC. It yields the protein CASSPGIAPNNEQFF. The variable domain in full, completed from reference TRBV11-2 and TRBJ2-1, reads EAGVAQSPRYKIIEKRQSVAFWCNPISGHATLYWYQQILGQGPKLLIQFQNNGVVDDSQLPKDRFSAERLKGVDSTLKIQPAKLEDSAVYLCASSPGIAPNNEQFFGPGTRLTVL.

The rearrangement joins TRBV5-1 to TRBJ1-1; the D is unclear. The CDR3 covers 13 residues. V was pared by 0 bases and J by 6 bases, with 9 bases between. Germline loops: CDR1 SGHRS, CDR2 YFSETQ. CDR3 sequence reads: CASSLAEGSEAFF. The CDR3 DNA sequence: TGCGCCAGCAGCTTGGCCGAAGGGTCTGAAGCTTTCTTT.

This chain joins TRBV19 and TRBJ1-1, with D possibly being TRBD1 (5 bases). Germline V CDR1 and CDR2: LNHDA, SQIVND (reference sequence). The CDR3 runs to 17 residues. With 0 bases removed from V and 0 bases from J, the gap between germline ends came to 14 bases. The CDR3 spells CASSIDRLGVMNTEAFF. CDR3 sequence (DNA): TGTGCCAGTAGTATAGATCGTTTGGGGGTCATGAACACTGAAGCTTTCTTT. The entire variable domain, with the rest obtained from reference TRBV19 and TRBJ1-1, is as follows: DGGITQSPKYLFRKEGQNVTLSCEQNLNHDAMYWYRQDPGQGLRLIYYSQIVNDFQKGDIAEGYSVSREKKESFPLTVTSAQKNPTAFYLCASSIDRLGVMNTEAFFGQGTRLTVV.

This sequence joins TRBV10-2 and TRBJ1-5; 11 bases map to TRBD1. Germline trimming cut 10 bases from V and 3 bases from J; bases unmatched to any gene: 5. Germline V gene sequence: CDR1 WSHSY, CDR2 SAAADI. The CDR3 loop spans 14 amino acids. CDR3 DNA: TGCGCCACCGGACAGGGGGCAGACAATCAGCCCCAGCATTTT. This translates into CATGQGADNQPQHF.

In nucleotides, the CDR3 is TGCAGCGTTGAAGGGGGACAGGGGGCCACAGATACGCAGTATTTT. This sequence encodes CSVEGGQGATDTQYF. The chain recombines TRBV29-1 with TRBJ2-3; 12 positions match TRBD1. This CDR3 region has 15 residues. V lost 1 base, J lost 2 bases, and 1 base stayed unmatched. CDR1 and CDR2 (germline): SQVTM, ANQGSEA.

The CDR3 nucleotides read TGTGCCAGCAGTTACTTCCAGAACACTGAAGCTTTCTTT. It encodes CASSYFQNTEAFF. This rearrangement joins TRBV6-5 to TRBJ1-1; D gene unclear. This CDR3 spans 13 amino acids. Deletions cut 1 base from V and 1 base from J, with 4 bases between. Germline assignment: CDR1 MNHEY and CDR2 SVGAGI.